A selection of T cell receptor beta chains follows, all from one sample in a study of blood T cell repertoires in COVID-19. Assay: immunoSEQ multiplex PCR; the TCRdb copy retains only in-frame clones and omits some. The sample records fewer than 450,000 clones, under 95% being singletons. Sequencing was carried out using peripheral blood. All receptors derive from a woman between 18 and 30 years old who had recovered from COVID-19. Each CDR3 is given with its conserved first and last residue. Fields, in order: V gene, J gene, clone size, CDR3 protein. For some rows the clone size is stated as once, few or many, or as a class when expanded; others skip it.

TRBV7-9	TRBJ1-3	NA	CASSFSGSSGNTIYF
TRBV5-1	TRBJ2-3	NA	CASSAGTSGRGRDTQYF
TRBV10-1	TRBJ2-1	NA	CASSQYRAGVDYNEQFF
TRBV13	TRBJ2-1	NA	CASSFSSGQFF
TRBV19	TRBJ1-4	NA	CASTPGTGPEKLFF
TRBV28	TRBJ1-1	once	CASSFEIRVGAFF
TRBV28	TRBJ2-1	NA	CASSPVRGRLYNEQFF
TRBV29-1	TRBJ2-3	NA	CSVEDPLQGPDTQYF
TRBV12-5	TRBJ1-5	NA	CASGPTRDRDPGQPQHF
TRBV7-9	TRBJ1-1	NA	CASSLDDRGTEAFF
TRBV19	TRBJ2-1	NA	CASSTWTGSYNEQFF
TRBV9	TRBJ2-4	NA	CASSEGAPKNIQYF
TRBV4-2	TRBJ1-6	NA	CASSQEQWQGKGNSPLHF
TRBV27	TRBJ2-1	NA	CASSPNGDSYNEQFF
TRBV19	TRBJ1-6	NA	CASSTWGRDNSPLHF
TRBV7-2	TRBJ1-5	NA	CASSLVQNGNQPQHF
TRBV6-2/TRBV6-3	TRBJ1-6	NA	CASSYSTGYNSPLHF
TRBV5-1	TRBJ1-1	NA	CASSRGQAQMNTEAFF
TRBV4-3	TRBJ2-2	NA	CASSPQLGLAGGPGGELFF
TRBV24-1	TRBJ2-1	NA	CATSDVRGSSYNEQFF
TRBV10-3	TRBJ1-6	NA	CASQGLASDSPLHF
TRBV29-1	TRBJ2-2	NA	CSVLPGLATTGELFF
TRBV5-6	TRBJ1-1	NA	CASSLESGDWNTEAFF
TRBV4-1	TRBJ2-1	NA	CASSRVAGGATDEQFF
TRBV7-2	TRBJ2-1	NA	CASSKSTGANEQFF
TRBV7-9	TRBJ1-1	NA	CASSLAYRGTEAFF
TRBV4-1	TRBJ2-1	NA	CASSRWALGSGAWNEQFF
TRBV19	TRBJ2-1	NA	CASSKGLAGNNEQFF
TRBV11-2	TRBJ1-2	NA	CASSLGLIEQGPPNGYTF
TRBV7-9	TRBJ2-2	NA	CASSLVVEGIGELFF
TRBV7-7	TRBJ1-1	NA	CASSWRDSGEGDTEAFF
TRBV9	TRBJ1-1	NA	CASSSRTQSGTEAFF
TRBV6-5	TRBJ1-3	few	CASSRDRRSGNTIYF
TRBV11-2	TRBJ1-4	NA	CASSSGGTATRGNEKLFF
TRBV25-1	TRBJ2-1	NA	CASSGYQGSGRIHNEQFF
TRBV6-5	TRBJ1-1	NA	CASSYRDRTNTEAFF
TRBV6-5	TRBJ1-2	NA	CASSYSDRLGVGYTF
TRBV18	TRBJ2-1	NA	CASSPGLADNEQFF
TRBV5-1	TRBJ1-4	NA	CASSSGTGSGEKLFF
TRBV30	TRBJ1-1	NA	CAWSARTGGFMNTEAFF
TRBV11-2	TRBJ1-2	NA	CASSLSAGIPGYTF
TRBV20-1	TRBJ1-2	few	CSARDNRGYTF
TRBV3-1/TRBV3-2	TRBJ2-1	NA	CASSQEGGTFYNEQFF
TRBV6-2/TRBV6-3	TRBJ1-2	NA	CASSYSIRNGYTF
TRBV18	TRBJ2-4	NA	CASSPPEGAKNIQYF
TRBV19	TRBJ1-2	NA	CASTSGPRGYTF
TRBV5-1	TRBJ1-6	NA	CASSLAGGRYSPLHF
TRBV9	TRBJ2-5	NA	CASSPRLAGQETQYF
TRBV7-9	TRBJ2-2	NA	CASSLVASGSRDTGELFF